The 9 T cell receptor beta chains reported below all come from one sample, sequenced in a study of cytomegalovirus exposure and HLA in healthy donors. 60 Vbeta and 13 Jbeta primers were used in PCR. Using immunoSEQ multiplex PCR, the repertoire was profiled, and TCRdb retains in-frame clones only, with some absent. Of around 160,000 clones in the sample, 70% were seen once. Sequencing used PBMCs. The receptors derive from a man between 18 and 35 years old in good health and CMV-seropositive.

CDR3 sequence: CASDSGDSTDTQYF. The CDR3, as DNA: TGTGCCAGCGATAGCGGGGATAGCACAGATACGCAGTATTTT. The rearrangement joins TRBV5-8 to TRBJ2-3, with 8 bases matching TRBD2. V lost 7 bases to trimming and J lost 0 bases; unmatched junction nucleotides: 4. Germline CDR1 SGHTS, CDR2 YDEGEE. The CDR3 is 14 amino acids.

This rearrangement joins TRBV7-2 to TRBJ1-5; no definite D call. The CDR3 spans 15 residues. V lost 1 base, J lost 5 bases, and 12 bases lay in between. Germline V gene data show CDR1 as SGHTA and CDR2 as FQGNSA. The CDR3 here is CASSLVPGWDQPQHF. The CDR3 bases are TGTGCCAGCAGCTTAGTTCCGGGTTGGGATCAGCCCCAGCATTTT.

V is TRBV7-3 and J is TRBJ2-3, with a possible D match to TRBD2 (6 bases). CDR3 size: 14 residues. In germline, CDR1 is SGHTA, CDR2 FQGTGA. Trimming cost V 8 bases and J 1 base, with 13 bases left between them. CDR3 in amino acids: CASAWGEGTDTQYF. The CDR3 bases are TGTGCCAGCGCTTGGGGGGAGGGCACAGATACGCAGTATTTT.

This clone was picked up a small number of times. The genes are TRBV2 and TRBJ2-1, with 7 bases that match TRBD1. Germline assignment: CDR1 SNHLY and CDR2 FYNNEI. V shed 6 bases and J 14 bases; nucleotides not matched to a gene: 10. The CDR3 extends over 12 amino acids. The CDR3 nucleotides are TGTGCCAGCAGCACAGACAGGGAAGCTGAGTTCTTC. Its protein product is CASSTDREAEFF.

The rearrangement uses TRBV7-2 and TRBJ1-1; D is unclear. The germline V gene has CDR1 SGHTA and CDR2 FQGNSA. The CDR3 spans 14 residues. V was pared by 4 bases and J by 1 base, with 10 bases between. The CDR3 loop is CASSSTSRNTEAFF. The CDR3 region has the DNA TGTGCCAGCAGCTCCACTTCTAGGAACACTGAAGCTTTCTTT.

This clone was found once. The V and J genes are TRBV30 and TRBJ2-3; TRBD2 agrees at 10 bases. Germline CDR1 GTSNPN, CDR2 SVGIG (reference sequence). After removal of 0 bases from V and 7 bases from J, the junction contained 7 bases not matched to a gene. The CDR3 runs to 15 residues. The CDR3 sequence: CAWSVSAGGPNTQYF. In DNA, the CDR3 is TGTGCCTGGAGTGTGTCAGCGGGAGGGCCGAATACGCAGTATTTT.

DNA for the CDR3: TGCGCCAGCAGCCAAGATCAGGGCGGGATATTCACTGAAGCTTTCTTT. Protein sequence: CASSQDQGGIFTEAFF. The V call is TRBV4-1, the J call TRBJ1-1, with TRBD1 as a possible D gene (5 bases). V was cut by 0 bases and J by 4 bases, with 15 bases left in between. Germline V gene data show CDR1 as MGHRA and CDR2 as YSYEKL. There are 16 residues in the CDR3.

CDR3: CASSWTSGFTDTQYF. Here the CDR3 DNA reads TGCGCCAGCAGCTGGACTAGCGGGTTCACAGATACGCAGTATTTT. The gene calls are TRBV5-1 and TRBJ2-3, with 11 bases fitting TRBD2. Losses at the gene ends were 3 bases for V and 2 bases for J; bases not matched to a gene: 2. Germline assignment: CDR1 SGHRS and CDR2 YFSETQ. There are 15 residues in the CDR3.

This chain connects TRBV6-5 to TRBJ2-7, with TRBD1 matching over 8 bases. This CDR3 contains 13 residues. Germline trimming cut 6 bases from V and 1 base from J; bases unmatched to any gene: 2. The germline V gene has CDR1 MNHEY and CDR2 SVGAGI. CDR3 protein: CASSQGASYEQYV. CDR3 in DNA: TGTGCCAGCAGCCAGGGGGCATCCTACGAGCAGTACGTC.